A selection of T cell receptor beta chains follows, all from one sample in a study of T cells in narcolepsy. Some clones are missing from TCRdb's copy, which holds only in-frame ones; the method was immunoSEQ multiplex PCR. The table includes some 30,000 clones, roughly four fifths detected once. The sequenced sample consisted of memory (CD45RA-) CD4+ T cells from blood. Receptors originate from a human donor in good health. The conserved cysteine and the conserved F or W are not part of the CDR3 here.

>TRBV9
ASSGPGTNNPPLH
>TRBV5-1
ASSLSQGNTEAF
>TRBV21-1
ASSSQDRETTNTGELF
>TRBV30
AWIGSGGRRNTEAF
>TRBV9
ASSVELVQQETQY
>TRBV11-2
ASSLESGNTQY
>TRBV27
ASSSGLAGVPGELF
>TRBV19
ASSIGTSGGVGTQY
>TRBV10-3
AISVKTGETEGAF
>TRBV19
ASSTLSGTTEAF
>TRBV6-1
ASSVQGQRLSNQPQH
>TRBV7-8
ASSVDERTDTQY
>TRBV18
ASSRGRDNEQF
>TRBV14
ASSQDPGGRAEQY
>TRBV5-1
ASSFAGGTYEQY
>TRBV5-1
ASSLTVSSSYEQY
>TRBV30
AWSRDGQPQH
>TRBV7-2
ASSPFRQSEAF
>TRBV30
ARRGSFQETQY
>TRBV28
ASSSAGVYGYT
>TRBV5-1
ASSLLAVQNEQF
>TRBV28
ASSLLGTNQPQH
>TRBV27
ATSPGFSNYGYT
>TRBV11-2
ASSLRGKNEETQY
>TRBV25-1
ASSERQARQETQY
>TRBV4-3
ASSQDRGEAF
>TRBV10-3
AISESNSGNYGYT
>TRBV19
ASRLQGGGETQY
>TRBV11-2
ASSLVRAEAF
>TRBV5-6
ASSWDRVNTEAF
>TRBV5-5
ASRLGWDTEAF
>TRBV29-1
SVGDGSNTEAF
>TRBV7-8
ASSSPGRWNTEAF
>TRBV30
AWSVPPGPGGYT
>TRBV11-2
ASSLGMQGATDTQY
>TRBV4-3
ASSQDPAGLSYEQY
>TRBV21-1
ASSPFHGGLAGLRSTDTQY
>TRBV6-4
ARISGPLNSPLH
>TRBV6-1
ASSEATGQGYEQY
>TRBV6-6
ASSYLAERGYT
>TRBV4-1
ASSEINEQF
>TRBV9
ASSPNVGPQETQY
>TRBV29-1
SVEGLGKLF
>TRBV2
ASFRGSATAGANVLT
>TRBV6-1
ASTRDGGGFGYT
>TRBV10-2
ASGQGTDTQY
>TRBV19
ASSIRTGRQNTEAF
>TRBV5-1
ASSLGGTNEKLF